The count of the clone carrying this T cell receptor (beta chain) is one. The sample comes from a study of blood T cell repertoires in COVID-19. Overall study context: The study drew acute and convalescent COVID-19 samples from the United States, Italy and Spain.

Trimming pared 0 bases from V and 4 bases from J, leaving 11 bases between. The CDR3 is 15 amino acids. From germline, CDR1 is SGHAT and CDR2 FQNNGV. Source study methods: Reference gene primers were amplified, and this amplification served to estimate nucleated cell counts. The data were produced by immunoSEQ multiplex PCR, yet TCRdb's version contains in-frame clones alone and is incomplete. That table furnishes V, J and clone size, whereas the DNA furnished D and trimming. This table has about 270,000 clones, about 91% appearing once. The study recruited exposed participants who had met a COVID-19 case within 2 weeks before entry.

Source material: PBMCs or T cells enriched from blood (not recorded which). This sequence originates from a man between 35 and 55 years old who had been exposed to COVID-19. The V gene is TRBV11-2, the J gene TRBJ2-3; the D gene is possibly TRBD2 (6 bases). The CDR3 here is CASSLEWEAPDTQYF. CDR3 nucleotides: TGTGCCAGCAGCTTAGAGTGGGAGGCGCCAGATACGCAGTATTTT.